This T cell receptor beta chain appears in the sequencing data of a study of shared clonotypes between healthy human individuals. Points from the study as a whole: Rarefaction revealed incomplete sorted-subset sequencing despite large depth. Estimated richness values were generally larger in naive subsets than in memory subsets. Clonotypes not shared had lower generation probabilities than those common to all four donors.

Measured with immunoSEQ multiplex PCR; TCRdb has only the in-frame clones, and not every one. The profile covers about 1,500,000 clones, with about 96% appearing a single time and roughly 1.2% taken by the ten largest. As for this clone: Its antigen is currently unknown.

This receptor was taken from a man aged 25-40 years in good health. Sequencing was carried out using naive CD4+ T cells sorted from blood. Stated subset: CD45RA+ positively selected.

CDR3 sequence (DNA): TGTGCCAGCAGTATGTTGAAGGTAGCGGGGGTAAGCCATGAGCAGTTCTTC. It translates to CASSMLKVAGVSHEQFF. The chain uses TRBV28 and TRBJ2-1; 9 bases fit TRBD2. The length of the CDR3 is 17 residues. After removal of 5 bases from V and 8 bases from J, the junction contained 16 bases not matched to a gene. Germline V gene lookup returns CDR1 MDHEN and CDR2 SYDVKM. Full variable domain (missing parts from reference TRBV28 and TRBJ2-1): DVKVTQSSRYLVKRTGEKVFLECVQDMDHENMFWYRQDPGLGLRLIYFSYDVKMKEKGDIPEGYSVSREKKERFSLILESASTNQTSMYLCASSMLKVAGVSHEQFFGPGTRLTVL.